This T cell receptor beta chain emerged from a study of blood T cells in healthy people across ages. Roughly 9.2 milliliters of peripheral blood were drawn from each donor into EDTA-treated tubes. It was with a sample-barcoded 5' primer and a J-beta primer mix that a second PCR of roughly 6 to 12 cycles was run. Every cDNA was tagged by a template-switch adaptor with 12 random nucleotides. From the 5' RACE reads, TCRdb called clonotypes with MiXCR, one entry per CDR3 protein. The profile covers approximately 800,000 distinct CDR3 sequences, with 25% appearing a single time and under 4.5% taken by the ten largest. This clonotype was seen only a few times. Its antigen is not known. CDR3 length: 13 amino acids. The V and J ends lost 5 bases and 8 bases, in that order; junction bases with no gene match: 6. Per the germline V gene, CDR1 is SGHDT and CDR2 is YYEEEE. Study results and caveats: Investigators treated diversity estimates from one million T cells as underestimates.

Another study also made use of these data, one on T cells of mothers and their children. Per that study: From each mother came over 9.5 million TCR beta CDR3 reads, and from each child came 2.5 million to 3 million.

This chain uses TRBV5-6 with TRBJ1-2; 10 nucleotides line up with TRBD1. This receptor was taken from a boy between 10 and 17 years old in good health. Specimen: blood. The CDR3 DNA is TGTGCCAGCAGTCGGGACAGGGGCGAGGGCTACACCTTC. Protein sequence: CASSRDRGEGYTF.